Here is one TCR beta chain with its context. The data belong to a study of blood T cell repertoires in COVID-19. CDR1 and CDR2 from the germline V gene are KGHSH and LQKENI. The CDR3 is made up of 14 amino acids. V gave up 2 bases and J gave up 5 bases, with 12 bases separating them. Assay used: immunoSEQ multiplex PCR; TCRdb lists only in-frame clones, some missing. The repertoire holds approximately 390,000 clones, with more than 70% as singletons. The receptor comes from a woman in her fifties or sixties with COVID-19, enrolled during active disease. The chain uses TRBV18 and TRBJ1-1, with D tentatively TRBD1 (5 bases). The sample consisted of peripheral blood. The CDR3: CASSPSQGGTEAFF. CDR3 DNA sequence: TGTGCCAGCTCACCATCTCAGGGAGGAACTGAAGCTTTCTTT.